A selection of T cell receptor beta chains follows, all from one sample in a study of blood T cell repertoires in COVID-19. Profiling relied on immunoSEQ multiplex PCR, and the TCRdb table lists in-frame clones only, not all of them. This sample has hundreds of thousands of clones, with approximately 87% found just once. The sequenced sample was peripheral blood. These TCRs come from a man in his sixties who had recovered from COVID-19. Each CDR3 is given with its conserved first and last residue. The D gene is left open where the match is weak. The listing skips clone size in some rows; elsewhere it reads once, few, many or a size class.

TRBD1	TRBJ2-3	-	TRBV28	TGTGCCAGCACCCCGGGACAGGGGTTATTGCGGACAGATACGCAGTATTTT	CASTPGQGLLRTDTQYF
-	TRBJ1-6	-	TRBV7-2	TGTGCCAGCAGCAGGGGACTGGTGGGTTCACCCCTCCACTTT	CASSRGLVGSPLHF
TRBD1	TRBJ1-2	-	TRBV11-2	TGTGCCAGCAGCTTAGTGGAGGGGGCGATGGATGGCTACACCTTC	CASSLVEGAMDGYTF
TRBD2	TRBJ2-1	-	TRBV10-3	TGTGCCATCAGTGATCAACCGGGGGGGACTAGCGGCAACAATGAGCAGTTCTTC	CAISDQPGGTSGNNEQFF
TRBD2	TRBJ2-1	-	TRBV7-3	TGTGCCAGCAGCCCAGGACTAGCGGATTACAATGAGCAGTTCTTC	CASSPGLADYNEQFF
TRBD2	TRBJ2-2	-	TRBV11-2	TGTGCCAGCAGCAAGCGGGGCACGAACACCGGGGAGCTGTTTTTT	CASSKRGTNTGELFF
-	TRBJ2-7	-	TRBV4-3	TGCGCCAGCAGCCAAGATTTGTGGAGTTCCTACGAGCAGTACTTC	CASSQDLWSSYEQYF
TRBD1	TRBJ2-7	once	TRBV4-2	TGTGCCAGCAGGACAACCCCCGGGACAGGGCCCTACGAGCAGTACTTC	CASRTTPGTGPYEQYF
-	TRBJ1-1	-	TRBV19	TGTGCCAGTAGTACCCCTTTAACGACAGTTTGGACTGAAGCTTTCTTT	CASSTPLTTVWTEAFF
-	TRBJ1-1	-	TRBV27	TGTGCCAGCAGAAAACCGGTGACTCTTGAAGCTTTCTTT	CASRKPVTLEAFF
-	TRBJ2-2	-	TRBV6-5	TGTGCCAGCAGTTACGGAGAGGGCAGGACCGGGGAGCTGTTTTTT	CASSYGEGRTGELFF
TRBD2	TRBJ2-1	-	TRBV5-1	TGCGCCAGCAGCTTGCCTACTAGCGGGGTCAATGAGCAGTTCTTC	CASSLPTSGVNEQFF
-	TRBJ1-6	-	TRBV28	TGTGCCAGCAGTTTATTGGGGGCTGAATCACCCCTCCACTTT	CASSLLGAESPLHF
TRBD1	TRBJ1-4	-	TRBV7-6	TGTGCCAGCAGCAGGGAGGACAGGGCTAATGAAAAACTGTTTTTT	CASSREDRANEKLFF
-	TRBJ1-4	once	TRBV4-1	TGCGCCAGCAGCTCAACCAGTGACAGGTCTTGGTCACAAGATGAAAAACTGTTTTTT	CASSSTSDRSWSQDEKLFF
-	TRBJ2-2	-	TRBV5-1	TGCGCCAGCAGGGAGGGGGCCGCGAACACCGGGGAGCTGTTTTTT	CASREGAANTGELFF
-	TRBJ1-2	-	TRBV28	TGTGCCAGCAGTTTGGCGGGGGATAGCTACACCTTC	CASSLAGDSYTF
-	TRBJ1-1	-	TRBV28	TGTGCCAGCAGTTTAACTAAACGGGTAGGAGCTTTCTTT	CASSLTKRVGAFF
TRBD1	TRBJ2-3	-	TRBV30	TGTGCCTGGAGTTCCGGGACAGGCCTTCGGTATTTT	CAWSSGTGLRYF
TRBD1	TRBJ1-3	once	TRBV4-1	TGCGCCAGCAGCCCGGGCAGGGGGCCTGGAAACACCATATATTTT	CASSPGRGPGNTIYF
-	TRBJ1-5	-	TRBV19	TGTGCCAGTTCAACAGGGAGGGATCAGCCCCAGCATTTT	CASSTGRDQPQHF
TRBD1	TRBJ2-2	-	TRBV2	TGTGCCAGCAGCGACAGGGGGCCCGGGGAGCTGTTTTTT	CASSDRGPGELFF
TRBD2	TRBJ2-1	-	TRBV6-5	TGTGCCGTAGCGGGTCACCCCGGGGATGAGCAGTTCTTC	CAVAGHPGDEQFF
-	TRBJ1-5	-	TRBV27	TGTGCCAGCAGTTTATCTGTTACCAACTATCAGCCCCAGCATTTT	CASSLSVTNYQPQHF
-	TRBJ1-1	-	TRBV30	TGTGCCTGGATGAGAGGGAAAGCTTTCTTT	CAWMRGKAFF
TRBD1	TRBJ1-1	-	TRBV7-6	TGTGCCAGCAGCTTGGACAGGGGGAAGCCCACTGAAGCTTTCTTT	CASSLDRGKPTEAFF
TRBD2	TRBJ2-5	-	TRBV7-3	TGTGCCAGCAGCTCGACTAGCGGGAGTTTTGAGACCCAGTACTTC	CASSSTSGSFETQYF
-	TRBJ1-2	once	TRBV4-1	TGCGCCAGCAGCCAAGAAGGGGGGGCGCAGGCGTCGCGCTATGGCTACACCTTC	CASSQEGGAQASRYGYTF
TRBD1	TRBJ1-2	-	TRBV30	TGTGCCTGGAGCCCGGGACAGGTGAGGGGCTATGGCTACACCTTC	CAWSPGQVRGYGYTF
-	TRBJ1-6	-	TRBV18	TGTGCCAGCTCACCACCGGGGGGGGAAAATTCACCCCTCCACTTT	CASSPPGGENSPLHF
-	TRBJ2-1	-	TRBV7-7	TGTGCCAGCAGCTTAGGTAGTAGCGATGAGCAGTTCTTC	CASSLGSSDEQFF
-	TRBJ1-1	-	TRBV5-1	TGCGCCAGCAGCTTGGGGGCGGGACTCATGAACACTGAAGCTTTCTTT	CASSLGAGLMNTEAFF
TRBD1	TRBJ2-3	-	TRBV3-1/TRBV3-2	TGTGCCAGCAGCCAAGGACTGACAGGGGGTACAGATACGCAGTATTTT	CASSQGLTGGTDTQYF
-	TRBJ1-2	-	TRBV5-6	TGTGCCAGCAGCTTGGCCACAGGGTTCGCAAACTATGGCTACACCTTC	CASSLATGFANYGYTF
-	TRBJ2-1	-	TRBV5-8	TGTGCCAGCAGCTTGCAGGGTAAATCCTACAATGAGCAGTTCTTC	CASSLQGKSYNEQFF
TRBD1	TRBJ2-7	-	TRBV5-4	TGTGCCAGCAGCTTGCAACAGGGGGCTGGGGAGCAGTACTTC	CASSLQQGAGEQYF
TRBD2	TRBJ2-1	-	TRBV9	TGTGCCAGCAGCATTAGCGGGGGTGGGTACAATGAGCAGTTCTTC	CASSISGGGYNEQFF
-	TRBJ1-1	-	TRBV2	TGTGCCAGCAGTCGCGGACAGTTCACTGAAGCTTTCTTT	CASSRGQFTEAFF
TRBD1	TRBJ1-2	-	TRBV6-5	TGTGCCAGCAGGCCGACAGGGAACTATGGCTACACCTTC	CASRPTGNYGYTF
TRBD2	TRBJ2-3	-	TRBV28	TGTGCCAGCCTAGCGGGAGGGTTCACAGATACGCAGTATTTT	CASLAGGFTDTQYF
TRBD1	TRBJ2-5	once	TRBV9	TGTGCCAGCAGCGCGACTTCCGGGACAGGGCAAGAGACCCAGTACTTC	CASSATSGTGQETQYF